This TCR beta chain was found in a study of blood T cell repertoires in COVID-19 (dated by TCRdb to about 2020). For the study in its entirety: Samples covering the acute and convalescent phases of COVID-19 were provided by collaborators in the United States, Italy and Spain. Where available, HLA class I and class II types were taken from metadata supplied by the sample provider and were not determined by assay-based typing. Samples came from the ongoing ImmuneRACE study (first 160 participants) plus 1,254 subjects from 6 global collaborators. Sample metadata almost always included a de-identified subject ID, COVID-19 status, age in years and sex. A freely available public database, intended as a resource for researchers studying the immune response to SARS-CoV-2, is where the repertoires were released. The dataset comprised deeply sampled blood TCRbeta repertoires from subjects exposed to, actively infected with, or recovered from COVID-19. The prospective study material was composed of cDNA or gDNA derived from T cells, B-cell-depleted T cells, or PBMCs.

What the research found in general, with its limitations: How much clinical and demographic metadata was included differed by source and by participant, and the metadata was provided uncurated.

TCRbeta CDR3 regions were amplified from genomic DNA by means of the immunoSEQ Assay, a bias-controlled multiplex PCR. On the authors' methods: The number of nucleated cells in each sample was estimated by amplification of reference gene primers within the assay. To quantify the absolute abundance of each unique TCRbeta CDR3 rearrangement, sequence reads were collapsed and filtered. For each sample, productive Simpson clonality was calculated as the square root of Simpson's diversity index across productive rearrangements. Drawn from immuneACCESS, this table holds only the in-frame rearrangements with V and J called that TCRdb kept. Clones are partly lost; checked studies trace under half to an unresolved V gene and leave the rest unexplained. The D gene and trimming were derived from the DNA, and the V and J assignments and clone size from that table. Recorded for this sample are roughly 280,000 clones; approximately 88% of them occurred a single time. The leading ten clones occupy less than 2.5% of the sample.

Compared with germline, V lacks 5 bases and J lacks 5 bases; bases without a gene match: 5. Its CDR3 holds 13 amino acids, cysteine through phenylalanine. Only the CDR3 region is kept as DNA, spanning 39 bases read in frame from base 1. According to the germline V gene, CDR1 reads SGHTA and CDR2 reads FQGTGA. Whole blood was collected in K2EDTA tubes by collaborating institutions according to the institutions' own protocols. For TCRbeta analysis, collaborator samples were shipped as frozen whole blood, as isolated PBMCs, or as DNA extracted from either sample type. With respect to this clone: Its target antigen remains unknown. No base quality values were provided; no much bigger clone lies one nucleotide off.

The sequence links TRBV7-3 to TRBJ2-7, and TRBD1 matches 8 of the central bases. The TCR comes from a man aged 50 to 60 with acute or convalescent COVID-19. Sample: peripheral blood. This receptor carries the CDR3 CASSPTTGDEQYF. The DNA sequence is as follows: TGTGCCAGCAGCCCCACGACAGGGGACGAGCAGTACTTC.